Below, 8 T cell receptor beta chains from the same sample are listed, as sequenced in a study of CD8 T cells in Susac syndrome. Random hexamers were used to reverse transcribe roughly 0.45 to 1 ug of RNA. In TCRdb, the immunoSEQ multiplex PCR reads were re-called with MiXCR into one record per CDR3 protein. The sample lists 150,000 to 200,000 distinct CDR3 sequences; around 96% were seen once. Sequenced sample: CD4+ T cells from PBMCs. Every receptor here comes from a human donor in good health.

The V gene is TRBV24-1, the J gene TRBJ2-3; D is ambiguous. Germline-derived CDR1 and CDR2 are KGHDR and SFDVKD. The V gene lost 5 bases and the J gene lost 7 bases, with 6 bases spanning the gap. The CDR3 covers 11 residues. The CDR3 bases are TGTGCCACCAGTGGGGGAAATACGCAGTATTTT. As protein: CATSGGNTQYF.

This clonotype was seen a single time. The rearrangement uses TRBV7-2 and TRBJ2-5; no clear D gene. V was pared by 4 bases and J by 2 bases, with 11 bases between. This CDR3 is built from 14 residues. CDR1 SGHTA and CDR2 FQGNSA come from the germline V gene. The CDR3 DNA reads TGTGCCAGCAGCTGGTTACTGGGACAAGAGACCCAGTACTTC. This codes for CASSWLLGQETQYF.

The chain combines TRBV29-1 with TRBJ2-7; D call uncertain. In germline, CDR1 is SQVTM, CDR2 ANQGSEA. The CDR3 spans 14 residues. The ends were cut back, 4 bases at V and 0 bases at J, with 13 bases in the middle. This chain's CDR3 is CSVGRTFSSYEQYF. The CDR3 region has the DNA TGCAGCGTTGGAAGGACGTTTAGCTCCTACGAGCAGTACTTC.

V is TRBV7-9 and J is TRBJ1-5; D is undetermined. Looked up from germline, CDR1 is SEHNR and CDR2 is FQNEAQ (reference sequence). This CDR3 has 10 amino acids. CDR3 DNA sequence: TGTGCTAACCAATCGCAGCCCCAGCATTTT. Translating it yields CANQSQPQHF.

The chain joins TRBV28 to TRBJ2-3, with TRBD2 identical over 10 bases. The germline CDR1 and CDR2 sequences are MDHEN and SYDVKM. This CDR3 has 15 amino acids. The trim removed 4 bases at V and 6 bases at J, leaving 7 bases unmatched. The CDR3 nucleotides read TGTGCCAGCAGTTGGGTAGCGGGGGGTGTTGATACGCAGTATTTT. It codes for CASSWVAGGVDTQYF. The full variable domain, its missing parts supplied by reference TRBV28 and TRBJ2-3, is DVKVTQSSRYLVKRTGEKVFLECVQDMDHENMFWYRQDPGLGLRLIYFSYDVKMKEKGDIPEGYSVSREKKERFSLILESASTNQTSMYLCASSWVAGGVDTQYFGPGTRLTVL.

The CDR3 is CSARTGFGYEQYF. The CDR3 DNA reads TGCAGTGCCCGGACAGGGTTTGGCTACGAGCAGTACTTC. The V call is TRBV20-1, the J call TRBJ2-7, with 8 bases that match TRBD1. CDR1 DFQATT and CDR2 SNEGSKA come from the germline V gene (reference sequence). With V trimmed by 6 bases and J by 3 bases, 7 bases remained unmatched. The CDR3 covers 13 residues.

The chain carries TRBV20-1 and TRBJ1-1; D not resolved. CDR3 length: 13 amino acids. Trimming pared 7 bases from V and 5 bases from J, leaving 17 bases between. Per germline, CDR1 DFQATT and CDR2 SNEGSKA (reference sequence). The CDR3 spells CSVPRQGATEAFF. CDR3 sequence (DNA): TGCAGTGTCCCCCGCCAAGGAGCTACTGAAGCTTTCTTT.

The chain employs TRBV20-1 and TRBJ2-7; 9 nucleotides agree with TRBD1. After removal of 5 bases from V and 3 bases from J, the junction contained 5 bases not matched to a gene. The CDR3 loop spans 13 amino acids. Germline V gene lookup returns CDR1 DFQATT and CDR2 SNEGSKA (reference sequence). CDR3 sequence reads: CSAPRTGDYEQYF. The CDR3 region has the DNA TGCAGTGCTCCCCGGACAGGGGACTACGAGCAGTACTTC.